This TCR beta chain was sequenced for a study of post-analysis software for immune sequencing data. General observations from the study: About 5 TRBV segments (TRBV5-6, TRBV5-1 and TRBV20-1 among them) occurred more frequently in patients than in controls.

Prepared libraries of TCR beta cDNA carried unique molecular identifiers. It was from roughly 1.1 to 9.2 million T cells that some 500,000 cDNA molecules came. TCRdb reanalysed the PCR reads using MiXCR and keeps one entry per CDR3 protein. The sample records hundreds of thousands of distinct CDR3 sequences, roughly three fifths being singletons. The CDR3 contains 16 residues. V shed 5 bases, J shed 4 bases, and the junction held 15 bases outside the gene matches. From germline, CDR1 is DFQATT and CDR2 SNEGSKA (reference sequence). Only one count was recorded for this clonotype. What it recognizes is unknown.

This TCR came from a girl aged 2 to 9 with multiple sclerosis. The chain employs TRBV20-1 and TRBJ1-1; 8 bases fit TRBD1. Sequenced sample: blood. CDR3 DNA: TGCAGTGCTTTCGACAGGGGTACGAAGGGGAGCACTGAAGCTTTCTTT. Encoded protein: CSAFDRGTKGSTEAFF.